These T cell receptor beta chains were read from a single sample in a study of blood T cell repertoires in COVID-19. The table came from immunoSEQ multiplex PCR; TCRdb's copy has only in-frame clones and leaves some out. The sample has about 180,000 clones; 88% are singletons. Sequenced sample: peripheral blood. These receptors all stem from a woman aged 25 to 39 with acute or convalescent COVID-19. Both conserved end residues are part of each CDR3. Fields, in order: clone size, CDR3 length, V gene, D gene, J gene, CDR3 DNA, CDR3 protein. D genes are given only for firm matches. Where a row states a size, it is once, few, many or the class of an expanded clone; other rows omit it.

abundance: -; len: 17; v_gene: TRBV5-6; d_gene: -; j_gene: TRBJ2-2; CDR3nt: TGTGCCAGCAGCTCCTTCATTGGAGGTCCGAACACCGGGGAGCTGTTTTTT; CDR3aa: CASSSFIGGPNTGELFF
abundance: -; len: 13; v_gene: TRBV6-1; d_gene: -; j_gene: TRBJ1-1; CDR3nt: TGTGCCAGCAGTGAAAGTCAGTTACGTGAAGCTTTCTTT; CDR3aa: CASSESQLREAFF
abundance: -; len: 13; v_gene: TRBV7-2; d_gene: -; j_gene: TRBJ1-1; CDR3nt: TGTGCCAGCAGGGGACAAAGGAACACTGAAGCTTTCTTT; CDR3aa: CASRGQRNTEAFF
abundance: -; len: 13; v_gene: TRBV7-9; d_gene: -; j_gene: TRBJ2-3; CDR3nt: TGTGCCAGCATTGGACTTAGCACAGATACGCAGTATTTT; CDR3aa: CASIGLSTDTQYF
abundance: few; len: 14; v_gene: TRBV25-1; d_gene: -; j_gene: TRBJ2-1; CDR3nt: TGTGCCAGCAGTGTCGGGGGGCATGCTAGGGAGCAGTTCTTC; CDR3aa: CASSVGGHAREQFF
abundance: -; len: 15; v_gene: TRBV7-9; d_gene: TRBD1; j_gene: TRBJ1-4; CDR3nt: TGTGCCAGCACCACGACAGGGGGCGATAATGAAAAACTGTTTTTT; CDR3aa: CASTTTGGDNEKLFF
abundance: -; len: 11; v_gene: TRBV29-1; d_gene: -; j_gene: TRBJ2-3; CDR3nt: TGCAGCGCAGGGACTTCAGATACGCAGTATTTT; CDR3aa: CSAGTSDTQYF
abundance: -; len: 15; v_gene: TRBV5-1; d_gene: TRBD2; j_gene: TRBJ2-1; CDR3nt: TGCGCCAGCAGCACACCTAGCGGGAGGGACAATGAGCAGTTCTTC; CDR3aa: CASSTPSGRDNEQFF
abundance: -; len: 17; v_gene: TRBV21-1; d_gene: -; j_gene: TRBJ2-6; CDR3nt: TGTGCCAGCAGCGACCGGGACAGGGTACCTGGGGCCAACGTCCTGACTTTC; CDR3aa: CASSDRDRVPGANVLTF
abundance: -; len: 14; v_gene: TRBV19; d_gene: TRBD1; j_gene: TRBJ1-1; CDR3nt: TGTGCCAGTAGACTACGGACAGGGGATACTGAAGCTTTCTTT; CDR3aa: CASRLRTGDTEAFF
abundance: -; len: 16; v_gene: TRBV7-3; d_gene: TRBD1; j_gene: TRBJ1-5; CDR3nt: TGTGCCAGCAGCTTCTTTGAGACAGGGGGCGATCAGCCCCAGCATTTT; CDR3aa: CASSFFETGGDQPQHF
abundance: -; len: 14; v_gene: TRBV21-1; d_gene: -; j_gene: TRBJ1-2; CDR3nt: TGTGCCCATTTAAATCGTCCGGGACAGGGCTTGTCCACCTTC; CDR3aa: CAHLNRPGQGLSTF
abundance: -; len: 16; v_gene: TRBV28; d_gene: -; j_gene: TRBJ1-1; CDR3nt: TGTGCCACCCGAAATCTCGGTATCCCTGGGAACACTGAAGCTTTCTTT; CDR3aa: CATRNLGIPGNTEAFF
abundance: -; len: 13; v_gene: TRBV9; d_gene: TRBD1; j_gene: TRBJ2-5; CDR3nt: TGTGCCAGCAGCGTAGGACAGGGGAATACCCAGTACTTC; CDR3aa: CASSVGQGNTQYF
abundance: -; len: 15; v_gene: TRBV6-5; d_gene: -; j_gene: TRBJ2-1; CDR3nt: TGTGCCAGCAGACCTCGACTAGTATCCTACAATGAGCAGTTCTTC; CDR3aa: CASRPRLVSYNEQFF
abundance: -; len: 14; v_gene: TRBV6-1; d_gene: -; j_gene: TRBJ2-2; CDR3nt: TGTGCCAGCAGTGAAACCAGATCAGTCGGGGAGCTGTTTTTT; CDR3aa: CASSETRSVGELFF
abundance: few; len: 16; v_gene: TRBV28; d_gene: TRBD1; j_gene: TRBJ2-2; CDR3nt: TGTGCCAGCAGAAGGGACAGGTCCTGGGTTTCCGGGGAGCTGTTTTTT; CDR3aa: CASRRDRSWVSGELFF
abundance: -; len: 16; v_gene: TRBV5-6; d_gene: TRBD2; j_gene: TRBJ2-1; CDR3nt: TGTGCCAGCAACCCGACACTAGCGGGAGGGAGGAATGAGCAGTTCTTC; CDR3aa: CASNPTLAGGRNEQFF
abundance: -; len: 12; v_gene: TRBV14; d_gene: -; j_gene: TRBJ2-7; CDR3nt: TGTGCCAGCAGCCCCAGCGGGTACGAGCAGTACTTC; CDR3aa: CASSPSGYEQYF
abundance: -; len: 13; v_gene: TRBV6-2/TRBV6-3; d_gene: -; j_gene: TRBJ2-7; CDR3nt: TGTGCCAGCAGTTACGTGGCTCTAGACGAGCAGTACTTC; CDR3aa: CASSYVALDEQYF
abundance: -; len: 17; v_gene: TRBV9; d_gene: TRBD2; j_gene: TRBJ2-2; CDR3nt: TGTGCCAGCAGCGTAGAGGGGAGGGCGGGATACACCGGGGAGCTGTTTTTT; CDR3aa: CASSVEGRAGYTGELFF
abundance: -; len: 13; v_gene: TRBV24-1; d_gene: TRBD1; j_gene: TRBJ1-2; CDR3nt: TGTGCCACTCGTCAGGGGGAGGACTATGGCTACACCTTC; CDR3aa: CATRQGEDYGYTF
abundance: -; len: 14; v_gene: TRBV14; d_gene: TRBD1; j_gene: TRBJ2-7; CDR3nt: TGTGCCAGCAGCAGACAGGGGGCTAACTACGAGCAGTACTTC; CDR3aa: CASSRQGANYEQYF
abundance: -; len: 12; v_gene: TRBV11-2; d_gene: -; j_gene: TRBJ2-1; CDR3nt: TGTGCCAGCAGCTTAATTAGAGGGGAGCAGTTCTTC; CDR3aa: CASSLIRGEQFF
abundance: -; len: 14; v_gene: TRBV7-9; d_gene: TRBD1; j_gene: TRBJ1-5; CDR3nt: TGTGCCAGCAGCGCATCGACAGGGAATCAGCCCCAGCATTTT; CDR3aa: CASSASTGNQPQHF
abundance: once; len: 12; v_gene: TRBV11-2; d_gene: -; j_gene: TRBJ2-7; CDR3nt: TGTGCCAGCGGCAGGGGTTCCTACGAGCAGTACTTC; CDR3aa: CASGRGSYEQYF
abundance: -; len: 15; v_gene: TRBV25-1; d_gene: -; j_gene: TRBJ1-2; CDR3nt: TGTGCCAGCAGTGATCTCGACAGAGTCCCTTATGGCTACACCTTC; CDR3aa: CASSDLDRVPYGYTF
abundance: -; len: 15; v_gene: TRBV21-1; d_gene: -; j_gene: TRBJ2-1; CDR3nt: TGTGCCAGCATGGTCCGTCTGGGGCAACACAATGAGCAGTTCTTC; CDR3aa: CASMVRLGQHNEQFF
abundance: -; len: 14; v_gene: TRBV2; d_gene: TRBD2; j_gene: TRBJ2-3; CDR3nt: TGTGCCAGCAGCGCGGGACTAAGGGGAGATACGCAGTATTTT; CDR3aa: CASSAGLRGDTQYF
abundance: -; len: 14; v_gene: TRBV6-5; d_gene: -; j_gene: TRBJ2-4; CDR3nt: TGTGCCAGCAGTTTTTACGCTGGGCAAAACATTCAGTACTTC; CDR3aa: CASSFYAGQNIQYF
abundance: -; len: 12; v_gene: TRBV6-5; d_gene: -; j_gene: TRBJ1-2; CDR3nt: TGTGCCAGCCTGGGCGTGTTTGGTGGCTACACCTTC; CDR3aa: CASLGVFGGYTF
abundance: -; len: 15; v_gene: TRBV2; d_gene: -; j_gene: TRBJ1-6; CDR3nt: TGTGCCAGCAGTGTGGAGTCGCCCTATAATTCACCCCTCCACTTT; CDR3aa: CASSVESPYNSPLHF
abundance: -; len: 15; v_gene: TRBV4-2; d_gene: -; j_gene: TRBJ2-2; CDR3nt: TGTGCCAGCAGCCAAGTCCAGGGAGGCACCGGGGAGCTGTTTTTT; CDR3aa: CASSQVQGGTGELFF
abundance: -; len: 15; v_gene: TRBV28; d_gene: -; j_gene: TRBJ1-5; CDR3nt: TGTGCCAGCAGTTTACGACAGGCCGGTGTTCAGCCCCAGCATTTT; CDR3aa: CASSLRQAGVQPQHF
abundance: -; len: 12; v_gene: TRBV5-5; d_gene: TRBD1; j_gene: TRBJ2-5; CDR3nt: TGTGCCAGCTGGGACAGGGCGGAGACCCAGTACTTC; CDR3aa: CASWDRAETQYF
abundance: -; len: 14; v_gene: TRBV5-1; d_gene: -; j_gene: TRBJ2-7; CDR3nt: TGCGCCAGCAGCCGGGACACTGGAGAGGACGAGCAGTACTTC; CDR3aa: CASSRDTGEDEQYF
abundance: -; len: 13; v_gene: TRBV10-2; d_gene: -; j_gene: TRBJ2-1; CDR3nt: TGCGCCAGCACTCCGGGACTCAACAATGAGCAGTTCTTC; CDR3aa: CASTPGLNNEQFF
abundance: -; len: 14; v_gene: TRBV5-1; d_gene: -; j_gene: TRBJ1-1; CDR3nt: TGCGCCAGCAGTACGGGACTTCCCGGGGCTGAAGCTTTCTTT; CDR3aa: CASSTGLPGAEAFF
abundance: -; len: 14; v_gene: TRBV7-9; d_gene: -; j_gene: TRBJ2-2; CDR3nt: TGTGCCAGCAGCTTACAGGGGATCACCGGGGAGCTGTTTTTT; CDR3aa: CASSLQGITGELFF
abundance: -; len: 18; v_gene: TRBV12-5; d_gene: -; j_gene: TRBJ2-1; CDR3nt: TGTGCTAGTGGACAACAGGGAATGGTTGGTGTCAAGCACAATGAGCAGTTCTTC; CDR3aa: CASGQQGMVGVKHNEQFF
abundance: -; len: 11; v_gene: TRBV4-2; d_gene: -; j_gene: TRBJ1-1; CDR3nt: TGTGCCAGCTCTCGGGGGACTGAAGCTTTCTTT; CDR3aa: CASSRGTEAFF
abundance: once; len: 15; v_gene: TRBV29-1; d_gene: TRBD1; j_gene: TRBJ1-4; CDR3nt: TGCAGCGTGCTCCGGAACAGGGGCTTTAATGAAAAACTGTTTTTT; CDR3aa: CSVLRNRGFNEKLFF
abundance: -; len: 17; v_gene: TRBV18; d_gene: TRBD1; j_gene: TRBJ1-2; CDR3nt: TGTGCCAGCTCACCGGACAGGGTAATGGAAGCTAACTATGACTACACCTTC; CDR3aa: CASSPDRVMEANYDYTF